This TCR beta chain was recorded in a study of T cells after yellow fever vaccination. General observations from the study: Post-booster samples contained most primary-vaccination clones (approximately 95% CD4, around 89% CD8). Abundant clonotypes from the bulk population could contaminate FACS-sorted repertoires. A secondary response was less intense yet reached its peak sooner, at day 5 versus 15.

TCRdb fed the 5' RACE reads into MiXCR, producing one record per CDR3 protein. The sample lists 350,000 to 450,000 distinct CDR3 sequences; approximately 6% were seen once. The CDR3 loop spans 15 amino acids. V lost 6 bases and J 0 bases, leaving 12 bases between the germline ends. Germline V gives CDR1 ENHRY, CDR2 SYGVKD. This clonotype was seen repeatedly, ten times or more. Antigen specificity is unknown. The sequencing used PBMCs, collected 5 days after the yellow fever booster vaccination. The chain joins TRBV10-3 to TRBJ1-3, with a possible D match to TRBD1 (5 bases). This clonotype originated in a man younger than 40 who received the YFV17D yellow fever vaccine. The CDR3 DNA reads TGTGCCATCAGCGGGACCGCTGGCTCTGGAAACACCATATATTTT. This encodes CAISGTAGSGNTIYF.